The rows below give T cell receptor beta chains drawn from one sample of a study of Ad26.COV2.S vaccination and SARS-CoV-2 variants. Here immunoSEQ multiplex PCR was the method, and the copy in TCRdb shows in-frame clones only, minus some. The table records hundreds of thousands of clones, more than 85% of them present only once. Sequenced material: peripheral blood, taken in a trial of Ad26.COV2.S vaccine versus placebo. The receptors stem from a person between 18 and 65 years old who received the Ad26.COV2.S COVID-19 vaccine or a placebo. The CDR3 runs from the conserved cysteine through the conserved F or W. The D gene is left open where the match is weak. Some rows have no size entry. The others give once, few or many, or a class for an expanded clone.

clone_size	v_call	j_call	d_call	cdr3_nt	cdr3_aa
.	TRBV7-2	TRBJ1-2	TRBD1	TGTGCCAGCAGCTTAGCCGGGACAGCACACTATGGCTACACCTTC	CASSLAGTAHYGYTF
.	TRBV2	TRBJ2-7	.	TGTGCCAGCAGTTACCAGGAAGTGCTTGGGAACGAGCAGTACTTC	CASSYQEVLGNEQYF
.	TRBV4-3	TRBJ1-4	.	TGCGCCAGCAGCCAAGATACCAGTTATAATGAAAAACTGTTTTTT	CASSQDTSYNEKLFF
.	TRBV6-2/TRBV6-3	TRBJ2-1	.	TGTGCCAGCAGCACCATTGGGCTTGGGGGGTTGGGAAATGAGCAGTTCTTC	CASSTIGLGGLGNEQFF
.	TRBV11-2	TRBJ2-1	.	TGTGCCAGCAGCTTGGCGGGAAACTACAATGAGCAGTTCTTC	CASSLAGNYNEQFF
.	TRBV9	TRBJ1-5	TRBD1	TGTGCCAGCAGCGTAGGAGACAGGGTCGATCAGCCCCAGCATTTT	CASSVGDRVDQPQHF
.	TRBV19	TRBJ1-2	TRBD1	TGTGCCAGTAGTTCGGACAGGGGTTATCGTTACACCTTC	CASSSDRGYRYTF
.	TRBV19	TRBJ1-2	.	TGTGCCAGTAGTATTTCGTTGGCAGGGTCGGACTATGGCTACACCTTC	CASSISLAGSDYGYTF
.	TRBV24-1	TRBJ2-7	.	TGTGCCACCAGTGATTCGAGGGCAGGGGCCTACGAGCAGTACTTC	CATSDSRAGAYEQYF
few	TRBV7-3	TRBJ2-7	.	TGTGCCAGCAGCTTAAGCTACGAGCAGTACTTC	CASSLSYEQYF
few	TRBV28	TRBJ1-6	.	TGTGCCAGCAGCCCTATACCACAGGGTGATCATTCACCCCTCCACTTT	CASSPIPQGDHSPLHF
.	TRBV11-2	TRBJ1-6	.	TGTGCCAGCAGCTTCACACAGGTTAGGGCACCCCTCCACTTT	CASSFTQVRAPLHF
once	TRBV2	TRBJ2-5	.	TGTGCCAGCAGACCCCTTCAGGGGGGGGAGACCCAGTACTTC	CASRPLQGGETQYF
.	TRBV11-1	TRBJ2-3	.	TGTGCCAGCAGGTACGGCGCAGATACGCAGTATTTT	CASRYGADTQYF
.	TRBV5-1	TRBJ2-3	.	TGCGCCAGCAGCTCCGGAGGGGGCACAGATACGCAGTATTTT	CASSSGGGTDTQYF
once	TRBV29-1	TRBJ2-3	.	TGCAGCGCCCTGGGGGATACGCAGTATTTT	CSALGDTQYF
.	TRBV5-1	TRBJ2-7	.	TGCGCCAGCAACCAGGGGGGCTCCTACGAGCAGTACTTC	CASNQGGSYEQYF
few	TRBV12-3/TRBV12-4	TRBJ1-1	TRBD1	TGTGCCAGCACCTTTGGGACAGCTGAAGCTTTCTTT	CASTFGTAEAFF
once	TRBV12-3/TRBV12-4	TRBJ2-5	TRBD1	TGTGCCAGCAGGACAGGGCCCGAAGAGACCCAGTACTTC	CASRTGPEETQYF
.	TRBV11-2	TRBJ1-6	.	TGTGCCAGCAGCCCCAATAATTCACCCCTCCACTTT	CASSPNNSPLHF
.	TRBV2	TRBJ1-4	TRBD1	TGTGCCAGCATTACCGACAGGGTGGGCGAAAAACTGTTTTTT	CASITDRVGEKLFF
.	TRBV9	TRBJ2-7	TRBD1	TGTGCCAGCAGCACCGGGACAGGGCGTGCCGAGCAGTACTTC	CASSTGTGRAEQYF
.	TRBV30	TRBJ1-6	.	TGTGCCTGGAGGGAGGGCCTTCATAATTCACCCCTCCACTTT	CAWREGLHNSPLHF
.	TRBV7-9	TRBJ2-3	TRBD2	TGTGCCAGCAGGCCAGCTTGGAAGGGAGGGAAATACACAGATACGCAGTATTTT	CASRPAWKGGKYTDTQYF
.	TRBV11-2	TRBJ2-6	.	TGTGCCAGCAGCTTTTCGGCCTCTGGGGCCAACGTCCTGACTTTC	CASSFSASGANVLTF
.	TRBV5-1	TRBJ2-1	TRBD2	TGCGCCAGCAGCTTGTTAGCGGGTACTAATGAGCAGTTCTTC	CASSLLAGTNEQFF
once	TRBV7-9	TRBJ1-5	.	TGTGCCAGCAGCTTATTGGGGGCCCATCAGCCCCAGCATTTT	CASSLLGAHQPQHF
.	TRBV10-1	TRBJ1-5	TRBD1	TGCGCCAGCACTTCCAGGGGGCAGGATCAGCCCCAGCATTTT	CASTSRGQDQPQHF
.	TRBV6-5	TRBJ1-1	.	TGTGCCAGCAGTTATGGGACCACTGAAGCTTTCTTT	CASSYGTTEAFF
.	TRBV11-2	TRBJ2-3	.	TGTGCCAGCAGTCGTGTTACAGATACGCAGTATTTT	CASSRVTDTQYF
.	TRBV9	TRBJ1-1	.	TGTGCCAGCAGCGTGGGGGATGTGAGGGCGAACACTGAAGCTTTCTTT	CASSVGDVRANTEAFF
.	TRBV9	TRBJ1-3	.	TGTGCCAGCAGCGTAGATAGGGGTTATGGAAACACCATATATTTT	CASSVDRGYGNTIYF
once	TRBV5-5	TRBJ2-5	.	TGTGCCAGCAGCCGGGCCGGGGTTGTAGGGCAAGAGACCCAGTACTTC	CASSRAGVVGQETQYF
.	TRBV11-2	TRBJ2-7	TRBD1	TGTGCCAGCAGCTTAGCAGGAGGGACAGGAGGCTACGAGCAGTACTTC	CASSLAGGTGGYEQYF
few	TRBV6-2/TRBV6-3	TRBJ2-1	TRBD1	TGTGCCAGCAGTTACACCTCGGGACAGGGTCCAAACAGGGACAATGAGCAGTTCTTC	CASSYTSGQGPNRDNEQFF
.	TRBV5-6	TRBJ1-1	.	TGTGCCAGCAGCTTGATATACACGCCGAACACTGAAGCTTTCTTT	CASSLIYTPNTEAFF
.	TRBV18	TRBJ2-7	.	TGTGCCAGCTCACCAATAGAGGGCTCGTCCTACGAGCAGTACTTC	CASSPIEGSSYEQYF
.	TRBV6-1	TRBJ1-2	.	TGTGCCAGCAGTGAGACGGGTGGCTACACCTTC	CASSETGGYTF
.	TRBV2	TRBJ2-7	TRBD1	TGTGCCATCCGGGACAGGGCCTACGAGCAGTACTTC	CAIRDRAYEQYF
.	TRBV5-4	TRBJ2-7	.	TGTGCCAGCAGCACAACACCAGACTACGAGCAGTACTTC	CASSTTPDYEQYF
.	TRBV19	TRBJ2-2	.	TGTGCCAGCCCGGACCAGAACACCGGGGAGCTGTTTTTT	CASPDQNTGELFF
.	TRBV7-2	TRBJ2-5	.	TGTGCCAGCAGCTTACGGTTACAAGAGACCCAGTACTTC	CASSLRLQETQYF
.	TRBV9	TRBJ2-1	.	TGTGCCAGCAGCGTAGAGGGGTTGGGTGAGCAGTTCTTC	CASSVEGLGEQFF
.	TRBV5-1	TRBJ2-2	TRBD2	TGCGCCAGCAGCCCAGCGGGAGGGTCGACCGGGGAGCTGTTTTTT	CASSPAGGSTGELFF
.	TRBV19	TRBJ2-1	TRBD2	TGTGCCAGTAGTATAGGAGGGACTAGCGGGAACAATGAGCAGTTCTTC	CASSIGGTSGNNEQFF
once	TRBV4-2	TRBJ2-5	.	TGTGCCAGCAGCCAACGGGTACCAGGACAGTCGGGGACACAAGAGACCCAGTACTTC	CASSQRVPGQSGTQETQYF
.	TRBV11-2	TRBJ2-7	TRBD1	TGTGCCAGCAGCCCAACTTACCACAATACAGGGGGAATCTACGAGCAGTACTTC	CASSPTYHNTGGIYEQYF
.	TRBV24-1	TRBJ2-1	.	TGTGCCACCAGTGAATTTGCCAGGGGCGGCTACAATGAGCAGTTCTTC	CATSEFARGGYNEQFF
.	TRBV2	TRBJ1-4	.	TGTGCCAGCAGCCCTGGGCCAGATAGTGGAAAACTGTTTTTT	CASSPGPDSGKLFF
once	TRBV11-2	TRBJ2-5	TRBD2	TGTGCCAGCAGCCCACAGAGGACGAGACTAGCGGGAGAGCGAGAGACCCAGTACTTC	CASSPQRTRLAGERETQYF
once	TRBV25-1	TRBJ1-4	.	TGTGCCAGCAGTGAGGCCGGACTAATGAGGAAACTGTTTTTT	CASSEAGLMRKLFF